A single sample is the source of the 8 T cell receptor beta chains below, sequenced in a study of a mutant IDH1 vaccine in newly diagnosed glioma. Sequencing used immunoSEQ multiplex PCR; TCRdb keeps in-frame clones, though not all of them. This sample yields 40,000 to 45,000 clones, of which about 75% are seen a single time; approximately 5.3% belongs to the top ten. Time point in this sample: week 23, last vaccination. Doses consisted of 300 ug of mutant IDH1 20-mer peptide each, paired with topical imiquimod. No antigen is known for these receptors. This material consisted of PBMCs, taken from a glioma patient whose treatment included an IDH1 peptide vaccine. These receptors were obtained from a man aged 45 to 65 with glioma.

This clone has only one observation. The rearrangement joins TRBV9 to TRBJ2-5, with 8 bases aligning to TRBD1. The DNA end favors TRBJ2-7, so the J call may be wrong. The CDR3 sequence is 15 residues long. Germline V CDR1 and CDR2: SGDLS, YYNGEE. The CDR3, as DNA: TGTGCCAGCAGCCCTTCCGGGACAGGAGGGAACGAGCAGTACTTC. Translating gives CASSPSGTGGNEQYF.

This clone was detected once. This chain uses TRBV11-2 with TRBJ1-1; possible D gene TRBD1, 5 bases. The CDR3 has 12 residues. Germline-derived CDR1 and CDR2 are SGHAT and FQNNGV. Between the trimmed V and J ends, which lost 9 bases and 1 base, there was a span of 9 bases. In nucleotides, the CDR3 is TGTGCCAGTCAACAGGCGAACACTGAAGCTTTCTTT. The encoded protein is CASQQANTEAFF.

The chain links TRBV6-6 to TRBJ1-2, with TRBD1 matching over 10 bases. The CDR3 loop spans 16 amino acids. Looked up from germline, CDR1 is MNHNY and CDR2 is SVGAGI (reference sequence). The V gene end was trimmed by 4 bases and the J gene end by 4 bases; junction bases not matched to a gene: 9. CDR3 protein: CASSSQDRGDSYGYTF. The CDR3, as DNA: TGTGCCAGCAGTTCCCAGGACAGGGGGGACAGCTATGGCTACACCTTC.

This chain uses TRBV28 with TRBJ2-2, with D unclear. The CDR3 length is 16 residues. Germline V CDR1 and CDR2: MDHEN, SYDVKM. V lost 6 bases and J lost 7, with 21 bases in between. The CDR3 DNA reads as TGTGCCAGCAGCGCGGTCGCAATCGGCTTGGGCGGGGAGCTGTTTTTT. Amino acids: CASSAVAIGLGGELFF.

V usage is TRBV30 and J usage is TRBJ2-5; 8 bases align to TRBD1. CDR3 size: 13 residues. Germline values: CDR1 GTSNPN, CDR2 SVGIG (reference sequence). V lost 0 bases, J lost 7 bases, and 4 bases stayed unmatched. In DNA, the CDR3 is TGTGCCTGGAGTGTGGGGGGACAGGCGACCCAGTACTTC. Translated, it gives CAWSVGGQATQYF.

The V call is TRBV10-3, the J call TRBJ2-3; no reliable D call. In germline, CDR1 is ENHRY, CDR2 SYGVKD. There are 18 residues in the CDR3. Trimming pared 0 bases from V and 3 bases from J, leaving 19 bases between. CDR3 loop: CAISESALGFEVTDTQYF. The CDR3 coding sequence is TGTGCCATCAGTGAGTCAGCCTTAGGTTTCGAAGTGACAGATACGCAGTATTTT.

The sample holds a few counts of this clone. The chain carries TRBV30 and TRBJ1-1, with D uncertain. V was pared by 4 bases and J by 3 bases, with 3 bases between. This CDR3 contains 10 residues. The germline CDR1 and CDR2 sequences are GTSNPN and SVGIG (reference sequence). The CDR3 spells CAWKDTEAFF. The CDR3 DNA is TGTGCCTGGAAGGACACTGAAGCTTTCTTT.

This clone was found a few times. The rearrangement links TRBV10-3 to TRBJ2-2, with D perhaps matching TRBD2 (5 bases). This CDR3 has 16 amino acids. Deletions cut 0 bases from V and 6 bases from J, with 14 bases between. Germline V lookup: CDR1 ENHRY, CDR2 SYGVKD. The CDR3 region is CAISESQDTSSGELFF. As DNA, the CDR3 is TGTGCCATCAGTGAGTCCCAGGATACTAGTTCCGGGGAGCTGTTTTTT.